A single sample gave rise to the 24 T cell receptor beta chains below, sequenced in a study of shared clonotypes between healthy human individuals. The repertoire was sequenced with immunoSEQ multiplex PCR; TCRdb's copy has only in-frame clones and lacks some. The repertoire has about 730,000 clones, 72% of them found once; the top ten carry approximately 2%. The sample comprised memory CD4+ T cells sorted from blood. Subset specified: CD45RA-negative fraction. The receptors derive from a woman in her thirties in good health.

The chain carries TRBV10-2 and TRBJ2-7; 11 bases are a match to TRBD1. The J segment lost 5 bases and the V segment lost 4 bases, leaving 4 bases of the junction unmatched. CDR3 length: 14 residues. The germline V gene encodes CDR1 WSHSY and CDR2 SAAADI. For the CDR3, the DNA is TGCGCCAGCAGTGGCGGGACAGGGGGTGACGAGCAGTACTTC. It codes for CASSGGTGGDEQYF.

The CDR3 spells CASSEASAENSPLHF. CDR3 nucleotides: TGTGCCAGCAGTGAAGCGTCGGCCGAGAATTCACCCCTCCACTTT. The chain uses TRBV2 and TRBJ1-6; D not resolved. V was clipped by 0 bases and J by 7 bases, with 10 bases between them. This CDR3 is built from 15 residues. Germline CDR1 reads SNHLY; CDR2 reads FYNNEI.

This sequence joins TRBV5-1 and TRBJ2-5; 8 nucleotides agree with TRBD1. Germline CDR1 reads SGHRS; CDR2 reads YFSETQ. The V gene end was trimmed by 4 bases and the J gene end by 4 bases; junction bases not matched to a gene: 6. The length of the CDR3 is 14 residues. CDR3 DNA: TGCGCCAGCAGCCCCGCACAGGGGGGAGAGACCCAGTACTTC. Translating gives CASSPAQGGETQYF.

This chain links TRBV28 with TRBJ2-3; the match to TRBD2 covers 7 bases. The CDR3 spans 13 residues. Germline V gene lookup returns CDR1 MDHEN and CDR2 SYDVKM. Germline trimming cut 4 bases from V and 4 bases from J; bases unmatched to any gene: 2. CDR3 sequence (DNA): TGTGCCAGCAGTTGGGGGGGATCAGATACGCAGTATTTT. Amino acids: CASSWGGSDTQYF.

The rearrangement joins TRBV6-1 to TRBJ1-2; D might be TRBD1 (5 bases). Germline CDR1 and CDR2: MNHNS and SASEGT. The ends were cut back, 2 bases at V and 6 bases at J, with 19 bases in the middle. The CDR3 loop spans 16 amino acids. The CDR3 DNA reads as TGTGCCAGCAGTGAAAATTGGGGCAGGAGTTCGAATGGCTACACCTTC. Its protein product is CASSENWGRSSNGYTF.

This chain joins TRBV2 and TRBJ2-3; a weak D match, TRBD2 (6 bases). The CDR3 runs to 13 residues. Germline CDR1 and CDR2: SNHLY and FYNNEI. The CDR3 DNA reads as TGTGCTACGGGACTGGAATATTTTAATACGCAGTATTTT. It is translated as CATGLEYFNTQYF.

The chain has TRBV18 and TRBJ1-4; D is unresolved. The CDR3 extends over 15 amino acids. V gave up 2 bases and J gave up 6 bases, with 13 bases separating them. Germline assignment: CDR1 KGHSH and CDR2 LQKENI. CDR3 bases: TGTGCCAGCTCACCATCCCAGGTAGAGGATGAAAAACTGTTTTTT. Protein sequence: CASSPSQVEDEKLFF.

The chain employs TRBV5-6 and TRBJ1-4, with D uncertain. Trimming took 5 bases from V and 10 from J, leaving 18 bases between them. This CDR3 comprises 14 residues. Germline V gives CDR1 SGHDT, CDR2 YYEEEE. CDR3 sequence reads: CASRHSLRSAKLFF. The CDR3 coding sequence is TGTGCCAGCAGACATAGCCTCCGTTCGGCAAAACTGTTTTTT.

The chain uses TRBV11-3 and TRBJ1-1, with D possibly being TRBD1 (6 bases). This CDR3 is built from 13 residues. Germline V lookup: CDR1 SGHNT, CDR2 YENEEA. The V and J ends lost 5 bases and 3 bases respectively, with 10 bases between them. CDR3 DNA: TGTGCCAGCAGCGATTACAGGGACACTGAAGCTTTCTTT. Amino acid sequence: CASSDYRDTEAFF.

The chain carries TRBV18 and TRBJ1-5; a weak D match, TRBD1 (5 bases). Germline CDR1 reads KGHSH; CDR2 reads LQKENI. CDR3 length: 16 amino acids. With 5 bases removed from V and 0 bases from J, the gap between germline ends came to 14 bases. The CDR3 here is CASSAGRTLSNQPQHF. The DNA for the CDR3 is TGTGCCAGCTCAGCAGGGCGGACGCTTAGCAATCAGCCCCAGCATTTT.

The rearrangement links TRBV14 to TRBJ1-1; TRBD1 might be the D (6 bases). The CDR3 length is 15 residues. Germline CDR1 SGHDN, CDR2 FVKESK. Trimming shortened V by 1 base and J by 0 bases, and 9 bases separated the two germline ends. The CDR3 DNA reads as TGTGCCAGCAGCCAAGTTCAGGGGCTGAACACTGAAGCTTTCTTT. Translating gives CASSQVQGLNTEAFF.

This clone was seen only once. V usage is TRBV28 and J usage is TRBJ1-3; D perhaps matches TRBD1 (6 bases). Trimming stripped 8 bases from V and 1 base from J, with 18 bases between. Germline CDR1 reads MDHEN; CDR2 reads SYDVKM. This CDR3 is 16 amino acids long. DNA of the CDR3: TGTGCCAGCGTGCAAGACAGGTCAGGGTCTGGAAACACCATATATTTT. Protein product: CASVQDRSGSGNTIYF. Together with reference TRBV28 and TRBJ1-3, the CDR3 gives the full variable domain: DVKVTQSSRYLVKRTGEKVFLECVQDMDHENMFWYRQDPGLGLRLIYFSYDVKMKEKGDIPEGYSVSREKKERFSLILESASTNQTSMYLCASVQDRSGSGNTIYFGEGSWLTVV.

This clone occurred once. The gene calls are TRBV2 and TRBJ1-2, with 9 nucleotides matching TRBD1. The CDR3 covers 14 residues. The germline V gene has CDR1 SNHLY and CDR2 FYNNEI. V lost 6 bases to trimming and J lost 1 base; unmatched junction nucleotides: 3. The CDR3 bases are TGTGCCAGCAGCTGGGGACAGGGTAACTATGGCTACACCTTC. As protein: CASSWGQGNYGYTF.

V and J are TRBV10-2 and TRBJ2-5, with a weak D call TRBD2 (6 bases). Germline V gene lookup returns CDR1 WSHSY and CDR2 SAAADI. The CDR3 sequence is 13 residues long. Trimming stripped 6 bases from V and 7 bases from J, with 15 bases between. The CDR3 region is CASREGPRTTQYF. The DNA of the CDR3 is TGCGCCAGCAGGGAGGGACCACGGACGACCCAGTACTTC.

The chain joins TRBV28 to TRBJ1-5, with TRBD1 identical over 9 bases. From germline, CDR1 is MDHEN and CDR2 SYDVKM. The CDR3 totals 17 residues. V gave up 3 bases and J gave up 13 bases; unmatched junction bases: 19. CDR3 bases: TGTGCCAGCAGTTTCCCCCGCCGGGACAGGGAAGGGCCCCAGCAGCATTTT. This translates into CASSFPRRDREGPQQHF.

CDR3: CASSLGRAWNEQFF. The CDR3 coding sequence is TGTGCCAGCAGCTTAGGTCGTGCGTGGAATGAGCAGTTCTTC. V is TRBV7-3 and J is TRBJ2-1; D unclear. The CDR3 loop spans 14 amino acids. Trimming removed 2 bases at V and 7 bases at J, with 12 bases between. Per germline, CDR1 SGHTA and CDR2 FQGTGA.

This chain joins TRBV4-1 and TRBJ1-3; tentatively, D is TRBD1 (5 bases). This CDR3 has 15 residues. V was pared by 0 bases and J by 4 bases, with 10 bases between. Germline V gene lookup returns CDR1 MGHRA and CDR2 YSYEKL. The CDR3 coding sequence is TGCGCCAGCAGCCAAGAGTTGCGGGACGGAAACACCATATATTTT. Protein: CASSQELRDGNTIYF.

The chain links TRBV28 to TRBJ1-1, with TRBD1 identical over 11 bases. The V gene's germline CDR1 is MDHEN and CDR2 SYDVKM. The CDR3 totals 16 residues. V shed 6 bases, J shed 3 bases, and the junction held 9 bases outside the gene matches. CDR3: CASSHSGTGGYTEAFF. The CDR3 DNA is TGTGCCAGCAGCCATTCCGGGACAGGGGGATACACTGAAGCTTTCTTT.

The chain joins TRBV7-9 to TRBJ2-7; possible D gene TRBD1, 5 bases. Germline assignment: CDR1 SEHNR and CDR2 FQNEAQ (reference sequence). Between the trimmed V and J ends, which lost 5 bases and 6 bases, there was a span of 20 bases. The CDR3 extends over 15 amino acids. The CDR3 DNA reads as TGTGCCAGCAGCCGTCTCCGGCAGGGAATACGCGAGCAGTACTTC. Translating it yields CASSRLRQGIREQYF.

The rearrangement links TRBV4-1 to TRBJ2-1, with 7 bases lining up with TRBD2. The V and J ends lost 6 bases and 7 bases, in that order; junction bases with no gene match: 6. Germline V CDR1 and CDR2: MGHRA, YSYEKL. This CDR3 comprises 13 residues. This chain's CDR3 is CASRGWGGNEQFF. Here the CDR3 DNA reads TGCGCCAGCAGAGGTTGGGGGGGGAATGAGCAGTTCTTC.

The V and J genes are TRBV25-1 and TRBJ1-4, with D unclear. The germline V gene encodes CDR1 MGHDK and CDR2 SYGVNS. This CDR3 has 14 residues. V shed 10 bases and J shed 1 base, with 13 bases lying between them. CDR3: CATRGLGTNEKLFF. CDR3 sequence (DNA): TGTGCCACCCGCGGCCTCGGAACTAATGAAAAACTGTTTTTT.

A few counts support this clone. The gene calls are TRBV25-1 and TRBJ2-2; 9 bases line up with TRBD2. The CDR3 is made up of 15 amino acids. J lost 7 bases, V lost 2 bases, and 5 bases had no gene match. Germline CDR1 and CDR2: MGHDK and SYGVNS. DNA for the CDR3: TGTGCCAGCAGTGAAGGGGTAGCGGGAGACGGGGAGCTGTTTTTT. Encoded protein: CASSEGVAGDGELFF.

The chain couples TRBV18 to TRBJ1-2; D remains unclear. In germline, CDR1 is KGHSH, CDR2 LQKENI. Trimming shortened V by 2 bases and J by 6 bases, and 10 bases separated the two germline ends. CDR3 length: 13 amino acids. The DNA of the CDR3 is TGTGCCAGCTCACCAGGGCAGACTAATGGCTACACCTTC. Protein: CASSPGQTNGYTF.

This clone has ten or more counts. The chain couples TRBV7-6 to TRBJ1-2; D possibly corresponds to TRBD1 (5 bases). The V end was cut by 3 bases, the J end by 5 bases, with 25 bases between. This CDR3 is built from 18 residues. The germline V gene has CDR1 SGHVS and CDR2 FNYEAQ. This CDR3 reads CASSLDTSRAGSGYGYTF. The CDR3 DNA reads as TGTGCCAGCAGCTTGGACACGAGCAGGGCAGGGTCTGGTTATGGCTACACCTTC.